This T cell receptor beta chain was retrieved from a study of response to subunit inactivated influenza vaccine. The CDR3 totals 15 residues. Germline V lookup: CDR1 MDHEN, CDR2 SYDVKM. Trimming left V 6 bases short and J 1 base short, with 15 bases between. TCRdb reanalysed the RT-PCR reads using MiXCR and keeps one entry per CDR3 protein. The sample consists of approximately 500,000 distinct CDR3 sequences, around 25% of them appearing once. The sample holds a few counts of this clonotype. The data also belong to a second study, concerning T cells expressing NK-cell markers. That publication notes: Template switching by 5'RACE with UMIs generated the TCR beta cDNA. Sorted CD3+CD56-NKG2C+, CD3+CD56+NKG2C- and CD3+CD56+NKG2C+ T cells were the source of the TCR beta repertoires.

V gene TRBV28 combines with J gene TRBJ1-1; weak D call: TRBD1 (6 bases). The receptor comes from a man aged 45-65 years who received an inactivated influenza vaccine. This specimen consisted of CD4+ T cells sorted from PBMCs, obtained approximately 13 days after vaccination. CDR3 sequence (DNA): TGTGCCAGCAGAGGTTGGGGGGCTGGGAACACTGAAGCTTTCTTT. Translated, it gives CASRGWGAGNTEAFF. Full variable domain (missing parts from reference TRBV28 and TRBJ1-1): DVKVTQSSRYLVKRTGEKVFLECVQDMDHENMFWYRQDPGLGLRLIYFSYDVKMKEKGDIPEGYSVSREKKERFSLILESASTNQTSMYLCASRGWGAGNTEAFFGQGTRLTVV.